The clone carrying this T cell receptor (beta chain) was observed a handful of times. What it binds is unknown. These data belong to a study of cytomegalovirus exposure and HLA in healthy donors. Overall study context: Researchers found that roughly 77% of over 350 genotyped donors fell within the Caucasian-associated ancestry cluster. Overall study findings and caveats: It was reported in a later analysis that an Asian-associated ancestry cluster showed fewer N-insertions than the approximately 670-donor mean. TCR beta V segments were, for the most part, productive about 87% or about 30% of the time in an earlier analysis.

With 60 Vbeta and 13 Jbeta primers, the PCR was carried out. Clones were read by immunoSEQ multiplex PCR, and TCRdb kept only the in-frame ones, dropping some. The sample yields around 140,000 clones, 64% seen once. Germline V gene sequence: CDR1 ENHRY, CDR2 SYGVKD. The CDR3 sequence is 13 residues long. Losses at the gene ends were 6 bases for V and 5 bases for J; bases not matched to a gene: 3. The clonotype comes from a woman in her thirties or forties in good health and CMV-seronegative. Sequencing was performed on PBMCs. The chain combines TRBV10-3 with TRBJ2-3; TRBD2 matches 9 bases. The CDR3: CAISRTSEDTQYF. DNA for the CDR3: TGTGCCATCAGCCGGACTAGCGAAGATACGCAGTATTTT.